The sequence of this T cell receptor beta chain was determined in a study of kidney transplant recipient with SARS-CoV-2 infection. This clonotype was picked up many times. One entry per CDR3 protein results from TCRdb running MiXCR on the reads. The sample shows about 250,000 distinct CDR3 sequences, 29% of them seen only once. The length of the CDR3 is 14 residues. From germline, CDR1 is SGHRS and CDR2 YFSETQ. J lost 14 bases, V lost 4 bases, and 10 bases had no gene match. The input for sequencing was a blood sample, taken at baseline and on roughly day 110 from a kidney transplant recipient. This clonotype was sampled from a male patient between 25 and 39 years old who had COVID-19 and was a kidney transplant recipient. The graft donor may have contributed some T cells. The rearrangement uses TRBV5-1 and TRBJ1-6; 9 bases agree with TRBD1. The DNA for the CDR3 is TGCGCCAGCAGCCTTGCCGGGACAGGGATATCCCTCCACTTT. This codes for CASSLAGTGISLHF.